The 24 T cell receptor beta chains listed next were all sequenced from one sample in a study of T cell responses to AZD1222 COVID-19 vaccine. Some clones are missing from TCRdb's copy, which holds only in-frame ones; the method was immunoSEQ multiplex PCR. The data show roughly 180,000 clones, approximately 90% seen once. Sequencing used peripheral blood, obtained on day 0 of AZD1222 vaccination. Receptors originate from an adult in good health.

V usage is TRBV6-5 and J usage is TRBJ2-7, with 8 nucleotides matching TRBD1. Germline V gives CDR1 MNHEY, CDR2 SVGAGI. With V trimmed by 5 bases and J by 2 bases, 5 bases remained unmatched. CDR3 length: 14 amino acids. CDR3 sequence: CASSNWGQAYEQYF. CDR3 coding DNA: TGTGCCAGCAGTAACTGGGGACAGGCCTACGAGCAGTACTTC.

This chain links TRBV7-9 with TRBJ1-1, with D perhaps TRBD1 (6 bases). The V and J ends lost 5 bases and 4 bases respectively, with 14 bases between them. Germline V gene lookup returns CDR1 SEHNR and CDR2 FQNEAQ (reference sequence). The CDR3 is made up of 14 amino acids. This chain's CDR3 is CASSPQGKSTEAFF. In nucleotides, the CDR3 is TGTGCCAGCAGCCCACAGGGAAAGAGCACTGAAGCTTTCTTT.

The chain combines TRBV5-4 with TRBJ1-1, with D possibly TRBD1 on 6 matching bases. The CDR3 consists of 14 residues. V dropped 4 bases and J dropped 0 bases, with 10 bases sitting between them. CDR1 is SGHNT and CDR2 is YYREEE in the germline V gene (reference sequence). CDR3 sequence: CASSQGTLNTEAFF. The DNA of the CDR3 is TGTGCCAGCAGCCAAGGGACACTGAACACTGAAGCTTTCTTT.

The sample holds a few counts of this clone. The chain carries TRBV27 and TRBJ1-5; unclear D gene. The germline V gene encodes CDR1 MNHEY and CDR2 SMNVEV (reference sequence). The ends were cut back, 2 bases at V and 7 bases at J, with 12 bases in the middle. CDR3 length: 14 amino acids. The CDR3 sequence: CASSLSGDGQPQHF. CDR3 nucleotides: TGTGCCAGCAGTTTAAGTGGAGATGGACAGCCCCAGCATTTT.

This chain uses TRBV2 with TRBJ2-3; 7 positions match TRBD2. The CDR3 extends over 18 amino acids. V lost 7 bases to trimming and J lost 2 bases; unmatched junction nucleotides: 18. Per germline, CDR1 SNHLY and CDR2 FYNNEI. CDR3 DNA sequence: TGTGCCAGCATAATTCATGTGGCTAGCGGTCAACCCACAGATACGCAGTATTTT. Translated: CASIIHVASGQPTDTQYF.

The CDR3 spells CATGEGAGEQYF. The CDR3 DNA sequence: TGTGCGACCGGAGAGGGGGCGGGGGAGCAGTACTTC. The V gene is TRBV15, the J gene TRBJ2-7; D perhaps matches TRBD1 (7 bases). This CDR3 region has 12 residues. Germline V lookup: CDR1 LNHNV, CDR2 YYDKDF (reference sequence). The variable domain in full, with the rest retrieved from reference TRBV15 and TRBJ2-7, is DAMVIQNPRYQVTQFGKPVTLSCSQTLNHNVMYWYQQKSSQAPKLLFHYYDKDFNNEADTPDNFQSRRPNTSFCFLDIRSPGLGDTAMYLCATGEGAGEQYFGPGTRLTVT.

CDR3 amino acids: CASRKQGSDQPQHF. CDR3 nucleotide sequence: TGTGCCAGTAGAAAACAGGGCTCGGATCAGCCCCAGCATTTT. V and J are TRBV19 and TRBJ1-5, with D perhaps TRBD1 (6 bases). The CDR3 totals 14 residues. Trimming cost V 6 bases and J 5 bases, with 14 bases left between them. Germline CDR1 is LNHDA and CDR2 is SQIVND (reference sequence). The variable domain in full, completed from reference TRBV19 and TRBJ1-5, reads DGGITQSPKYLFRKEGQNVTLSCEQNLNHDAMYWYRQDPGQGLRLIYYSQIVNDFQKGDIAEGYSVSREKKESFPLTVTSAQKNPTAFYLCASRKQGSDQPQHFGDGTRLSIL.

V usage is TRBV27 and J usage is TRBJ1-5, with TRBD1 matching over 8 bases. Trimming removed 1 base from V and 3 bases from J; junction bases left unmatched: 5. In germline, CDR1 is MNHEY, CDR2 SMNVEV (reference sequence). The CDR3 length is 16 residues. This CDR3 is CASSLFPGGLNQPQHF. CDR3 coding DNA: TGTGCCAGCAGTTTATTTCCAGGGGGCCTCAATCAGCCCCAGCATTTT.

The table lists this clone with a count of one. The CDR3 coding sequence is TGCAGCGTTAGACAGGGGCCCTCTGGAAACACCATATATTTT. This sequence encodes CSVRQGPSGNTIYF. This chain joins TRBV29-1 and TRBJ1-3, with TRBD1 matching 8 bases. CDR1 SQVTM and CDR2 ANQGSEA come from the germline V gene. V was clipped by 5 bases and J by 0 bases; unmatched bases: 3. This CDR3 is built from 14 residues.

The sample holds one count of this clone. The J gene is TRBJ2-3, the V gene TRBV7-2; D might be TRBD2 (7 bases). Germline CDR1 and CDR2: SGHTA and FQGNSA. Deletions cut 5 bases from V and 4 bases from J, with 19 bases between. CDR3 length: 16 residues. The CDR3 region has the DNA TGTGCCAGCAGCCTCACCGTCGGCGGGGGCTCAGATACGCAGTATTTT. Translation: CASSLTVGGGSDTQYF. Full variable domain (remainder filled in from reference TRBV7-2 and TRBJ2-3): GAGVSQSPSNKVTEKGKDVELRCDPISGHTALYWYRQSLGQGLEFLIYFQGNSAPDKSGLPSDRFSAERTGGSVSTLTIQRTQQEDSAVYLCASSLTVGGGSDTQYFGPGTRLTVL.

The gene calls are TRBV27 and TRBJ1-5; weak D call: TRBD1 (6 bases). The CDR3 sequence is 16 residues long. Trimming removed 5 bases from V and 2 bases from J, with 16 bases in between. Germline CDR1 is MNHEY and CDR2 is SMNVEV (reference sequence). The CDR3 protein is CASSPGQTPGNQPQHF. CDR3 DNA: TGTGCCAGCAGTCCCGGACAGACCCCAGGCAATCAGCCCCAGCATTTT.

The genes are TRBV7-8 and TRBJ2-7; a weak D match, TRBD2 (6 bases). V was trimmed by 5 bases and J by 3 bases, leaving 11 bases between them. Germline V gives CDR1 SGHVS, CDR2 FQNEAQ. There are 13 residues in the CDR3. Written as DNA, the CDR3 is TGTGCCAGCAGCCCCTCGGGGGACTACGAGCAGTACTTC. It yields the protein CASSPSGDYEQYF.

The gene calls are TRBV18 and TRBJ1-1; no clear D. Germline loops: CDR1 KGHSH, CDR2 LQKENI. This CDR3 region has 14 residues. Deletions cut 2 bases from V and 1 base from J, with 8 bases between. The CDR3 coding sequence is TGTGCCAGCTCACCAATTTCAGGGAACACTGAAGCTTTCTTT. Amino acid sequence: CASSPISGNTEAFF.

The chain employs TRBV6-2 or TRBV6-3 and TRBJ1-5, with 7 bases aligning to TRBD1. CDR1 and CDR2 from the germline V gene are MNHEY and SVGEGT. The CDR3 runs 17 residues. After removal of 4 bases from V and 3 bases from J, the junction contained 12 bases not matched to a gene. The CDR3 reads CASSSAPQQGFNQPQHF. The CDR3 DNA sequence: TGTGCCAGCAGTTCGGCCCCCCAACAGGGGTTCAATCAGCCCCAGCATTTT.

This chain links TRBV10-3 with TRBJ1-3, with 9 bases lining up with TRBD1. The CDR3 is 16 amino acids. Germline CDR1 and CDR2: ENHRY and SYGVKD. Trimming removed 2 bases from V and 4 bases from J; junction bases left unmatched: 6. The chain's CDR3 is CAISEPGTGIGNTIYF. The CDR3 coding sequence is TGTGCCATCAGTGAGCCCGGGACAGGGATCGGAAACACCATATATTTT.

V is TRBV12-3 or TRBV12-4 and J is TRBJ2-7; D may be TRBD1 or TRBD2 (6 bases each). This CDR3 contains 13 residues. Trimming removed 5 bases from V and 5 bases from J, with 13 bases in between. The CDR3 nucleotides are TGTGCCAGCAGTGGGGGGCCGGGGAACGAGCAGTACTTC. Protein sequence: CASSGGPGNEQYF.

This clone was seen more than once but under ten times. The rearrangement uses TRBV7-2 and TRBJ1-2, with a tentative D call TRBD1 (5 bases). The CDR3 is 14 amino acids. Germline CDR1 reads SGHTA; CDR2 reads FQGNSA. V lost 1 base to trimming and J lost 4 bases, with 10 bases between them. The CDR3 reads CASSLGGRVYGYTF. The CDR3 DNA is TGTGCCAGCAGCTTAGGGGGCAGGGTCTATGGCTACACCTTC.

The chain couples TRBV9 to TRBJ2-5, with D possibly matching TRBD2 (7 bases). With 3 bases removed from V and 5 bases from J, the gap between germline ends came to 14 bases. The germline V gene encodes CDR1 SGDLS and CDR2 YYNGEE. The CDR3 extends over 14 amino acids. CDR3 region: CASSEGGWMETQYF. The CDR3 DNA reads TGTGCCAGCAGCGAGGGGGGGTGGATGGAGACCCAGTACTTC.

The CDR3 is CASSTPAGVSYEQYF. The CDR3 nucleotides are TGTGCCAGCAGTACCCCAGCGGGGGTCTCCTACGAGCAGTACTTC. V usage is TRBV6-2 or TRBV6-3 and J usage is TRBJ2-7; 8 nucleotides agree with TRBD2. The ends lost 5 bases at V and 0 bases at J; junction bases unmatched: 6. Per germline, CDR1 MNHEY and CDR2 SVGEGT. This CDR3 contains 15 residues.

The rearrangement links TRBV19 to TRBJ1-1; D remains unclear. Germline CDR1 reads LNHDA; CDR2 reads SQIVND (reference sequence). The ends were cut back, 3 bases at V and 4 bases at J, with 18 bases in the middle. The CDR3 is made up of 16 amino acids. Written as DNA, the CDR3 is TGTGCCAGTAGTATTAAGACCCCCGCATCTAGCACTGAAGCTTTCTTT. This encodes CASSIKTPASSTEAFF.

The chain has TRBV12-5 and TRBJ2-7, with 11 nucleotides matching TRBD2. Germline V gene sequence: CDR1 LGHNT, CDR2 FRNRAP. J lost 0 bases, V lost 4 bases, and 5 bases had no gene match. The CDR3 has 16 residues. In nucleotides, the CDR3 is TGTGCTAGTGGTTCCACGACTAGCGGGGCCTCCTACGAGCAGTACTTC. It yields the protein CASGSTTSGASYEQYF.

V and J are TRBV3-1 (or the pseudogene TRBV3-2) and TRBJ2-7; D gene uncertain. Germline V lookup: CDR1 LGHDT, CDR2 YNNKEL (reference sequence). With 4 bases removed from V and 5 bases from J, the gap between germline ends came to 6 bases. The length of the CDR3 is 11 residues. In DNA, the CDR3 is TGTGCCAGCAGCCGATTCGACGAGCAGTACTTC. This codes for CASSRFDEQYF.

The genes are TRBV27 and TRBJ1-4, with TRBD1 as a possible D gene (5 bases). The CDR3 has 15 residues. Per the germline V gene, CDR1 is MNHEY and CDR2 is SMNVEV (reference sequence). Trimming stripped 3 bases from V and 7 bases from J, with 15 bases between. The CDR3 here is CASSLNPGGVEKLFF. The CDR3 nucleotides are TGTGCCAGCAGTTTGAATCCGGGAGGGGTTGAAAAACTGTTTTTT.

The chain links TRBV12-3 or TRBV12-4 to TRBJ1-1, with 7 bases identical to TRBD1. The CDR3 is 13 residues long. The V gene end was trimmed by 8 bases and the J gene end by 2 bases; junction bases not matched to a gene: 5. The CDR3: CASWTGRNTEAFF. The CDR3 nucleotides read TGTGCCAGCTGGACAGGCCGAAACACTGAAGCTTTCTTT.